A selection of T cell receptor beta chains follows, all from one sample in a study of radiation and T cells in renal cell carcinoma. The assay was immunoSEQ multiplex PCR, and TCRdb's table has in-frame clones only and misses some. The data contain around 130,000 clones, around 89% of them singletons. This sample comprised blood, obtained from a patient whose treatment included radiotherapy and nephrectomy. The origin of the receptors is a woman in her 70s with renal cell carcinoma. The CDR3 runs from the conserved cysteine through the conserved F or W. The order of the fields is V gene, J gene, D gene, clone size, CDR3 DNA, CDR3 protein. D genes are given only for firm matches. For some rows the clone size is stated as once, few or many, or as a class when expanded; others skip it.

V gene: TRBV5-4; J gene: TRBJ2-1; D gene: NA; clone size: NA; CDR3 DNA: TGTGCCAGCAGCCTTCCCCGAAAGAGCAATGAGCAGTTCTTC; CDR3 protein: CASSLPRKSNEQFF
V gene: TRBV18; J gene: TRBJ2-3; D gene: TRBD2; clone size: NA; CDR3 DNA: TGTGCCAGCTCACCACTAGCGGGGGGAAGCACAGATACGCAGTATTTT; CDR3 protein: CASSPLAGGSTDTQYF
V gene: TRBV4-2; J gene: TRBJ1-5; D gene: NA; clone size: NA; CDR3 DNA: TGTGCCAGCAGCCAAGGGGAGGGTCAGCCCCAGCATTTT; CDR3 protein: CASSQGEGQPQHF
V gene: TRBV30; J gene: TRBJ2-5; D gene: NA; clone size: NA; CDR3 DNA: TGTGCCTGGAGTGTAGAGGGGTGGGGGACCCAGTACTTC; CDR3 protein: CAWSVEGWGTQYF
V gene: TRBV15; J gene: TRBJ2-7; D gene: TRBD1; clone size: NA; CDR3 DNA: TGTGCCACCAGCAGATCGCCGGGACAGGGATTCTACGAGCAGTACTTC; CDR3 protein: CATSRSPGQGFYEQYF
V gene: TRBV11-3; J gene: TRBJ2-2; D gene: NA; clone size: NA; CDR3 DNA: TGTGCCAGCACCAACCCCCCCAGGGGTACCGGGGAGCTGTTTTTT; CDR3 protein: CASTNPPRGTGELFF
V gene: TRBV27; J gene: TRBJ2-5; D gene: TRBD1; clone size: NA; CDR3 DNA: TGTGCCAGCAGTGAGGGACAGGGTTTCCAAGAGACCCAGTACTTC; CDR3 protein: CASSEGQGFQETQYF
V gene: TRBV18; J gene: TRBJ2-1; D gene: TRBD2; clone size: NA; CDR3 DNA: TGTGCCAGCTCTCGAGACGGGGGGGATGATGAGCAGTTCTTC; CDR3 protein: CASSRDGGDDEQFF
V gene: TRBV29-1; J gene: TRBJ2-1; D gene: NA; clone size: NA; CDR3 DNA: TGCAGCGTTGGTACTAGCTCCTACAATGAGCAGTTCTTC; CDR3 protein: CSVGTSSYNEQFF
V gene: TRBV15; J gene: TRBJ1-1; D gene: NA; clone size: NA; CDR3 DNA: TGTGCCACCGAGGGCATGAACACTGAAGCTTTCTTT; CDR3 protein: CATEGMNTEAFF
V gene: TRBV5-6; J gene: TRBJ2-2; D gene: NA; clone size: once; CDR3 DNA: TGTGCCAGCGGGAACACCGGGGAGCTGTTTTTT; CDR3 protein: CASGNTGELFF
V gene: TRBV11-2; J gene: TRBJ1-1; D gene: NA; clone size: NA; CDR3 DNA: TGTGCCAGCAGCTTGTCCATGAACACTGAAGCTTTCTTT; CDR3 protein: CASSLSMNTEAFF
V gene: TRBV12-5; J gene: TRBJ2-1; D gene: NA; clone size: NA; CDR3 DNA: TGTGCTAGTGGTTTGGTAGTCTCGGGCTTCACTGAGCAGTTCTTC; CDR3 protein: CASGLVVSGFTEQFF
V gene: TRBV19; J gene: TRBJ2-2; D gene: NA; clone size: NA; CDR3 DNA: TGTGCCAGTATTTTAAGGGGCGGCGGGGAGCTGTTTTTT; CDR3 protein: CASILRGGGELFF
V gene: TRBV7-2; J gene: TRBJ2-3; D gene: TRBD2; clone size: few; CDR3 DNA: TGTGCCAGCAGCTTCACGGGGGGGCCAACAGATACGCAGTATTTT; CDR3 protein: CASSFTGGPTDTQYF
V gene: TRBV19; J gene: TRBJ2-7; D gene: TRBD1; clone size: NA; CDR3 DNA: TGTGCCAGTAGTATTGATGGGACAGGGGCCTACGAGCAGTACTTC; CDR3 protein: CASSIDGTGAYEQYF
V gene: TRBV6-6; J gene: TRBJ2-7; D gene: NA; clone size: NA; CDR3 DNA: TGTGCCAGCAGTTACAAGACTCCCGCAGCCTACGAGCAGTACTTC; CDR3 protein: CASSYKTPAAYEQYF
V gene: TRBV28; J gene: TRBJ1-1; D gene: NA; clone size: NA; CDR3 DNA: TGTGCCAGCACCAGACAGTACTCTGAAGCTTTCTTT; CDR3 protein: CASTRQYSEAFF
V gene: TRBV19; J gene: TRBJ1-6; D gene: TRBD1; clone size: few; CDR3 DNA: TGTGCCAGTAGTCCCCGGGACAGGGGGTCGCGGCGTTCACCCCTCCACTTT; CDR3 protein: CASSPRDRGSRRSPLHF
V gene: TRBV28; J gene: TRBJ2-7; D gene: TRBD1; clone size: NA; CDR3 DNA: TGTGCCAGCAGACGGACAGGGGGCGAGCAGTACTTC; CDR3 protein: CASRRTGGEQYF
V gene: TRBV5-1; J gene: TRBJ1-1; D gene: TRBD1; clone size: NA; CDR3 DNA: TGCGCCAGCAGGCGCCGGGACAGGGGAGAGGGCACTGAAGCTTTCTTT; CDR3 protein: CASRRRDRGEGTEAFF
V gene: TRBV13; J gene: TRBJ2-1; D gene: NA; clone size: NA; CDR3 DNA: TGTGCCAGCAGCTTAGTAGGCAGGCCTCACAATGAGCAGTTCTTC; CDR3 protein: CASSLVGRPHNEQFF
V gene: TRBV19; J gene: TRBJ2-1; D gene: NA; clone size: few; CDR3 DNA: TGTGCCAGTTCGCAGGGCCAAAGCTCCTACAATGAGCAGTTCTTC; CDR3 protein: CASSQGQSSYNEQFF
V gene: TRBV7-2; J gene: TRBJ2-4; D gene: NA; clone size: NA; CDR3 DNA: TGTGCCAGCAGCACAGCACCTGGGGCCAAAAACATTCAGTACTTC; CDR3 protein: CASSTAPGAKNIQYF
V gene: TRBV2; J gene: TRBJ1-5; D gene: NA; clone size: few; CDR3 DNA: TGTGCCAGCAGTGAAGGTCTTACAGGTTACCAGCCCCAGCATTTT; CDR3 protein: CASSEGLTGYQPQHF
V gene: TRBV30; J gene: TRBJ1-1; D gene: NA; clone size: few; CDR3 DNA: TGTGCCTGGAGGTGGGCCGGGGGCACTGAAGCTTTCTTT; CDR3 protein: CAWRWAGGTEAFF
V gene: TRBV7-8; J gene: TRBJ2-5; D gene: NA; clone size: NA; CDR3 DNA: TGTGCCAGCAGCTTAGTCTGGCTTAAAAAGACCCAGTACTTC; CDR3 protein: CASSLVWLKKTQYF
V gene: TRBV7-9; J gene: TRBJ2-1; D gene: TRBD2; clone size: NA; CDR3 DNA: TGTGCCACCCAGACTAGCGGGGGGGGCCCCTACAATGAGCAGTTCTTC; CDR3 protein: CATQTSGGGPYNEQFF
V gene: TRBV27; J gene: TRBJ1-1; D gene: TRBD1; clone size: NA; CDR3 DNA: TGTGCCAGCAGGAGACAGGGGGCCCTTACTGAAGCTTTCTTT; CDR3 protein: CASRRQGALTEAFF
V gene: TRBV29-1; J gene: TRBJ2-7; D gene: TRBD1; clone size: NA; CDR3 DNA: TGCAGCGTCCTGACAGGGGTATACGAGCAGTACTTC; CDR3 protein: CSVLTGVYEQYF
V gene: TRBV28; J gene: TRBJ2-1; D gene: NA; clone size: NA; CDR3 DNA: TGTGCCAGCAGTGTAGAAGTGGGCAATGAGCAGTTCTTC; CDR3 protein: CASSVEVGNEQFF
V gene: TRBV9; J gene: TRBJ2-3; D gene: NA; clone size: once; CDR3 DNA: TGTGCCAGCAGCGTAGTGGGTTCTAGCACAGATACGCAGTATTTT; CDR3 protein: CASSVVGSSTDTQYF
V gene: TRBV10-3; J gene: TRBJ2-3; D gene: TRBD2; clone size: NA; CDR3 DNA: TGTGCCATCCGGACTAGCGGGGCCTGGGATACGCAGTATTTT; CDR3 protein: CAIRTSGAWDTQYF
V gene: TRBV5-4; J gene: TRBJ2-2; D gene: NA; clone size: NA; CDR3 DNA: TGTGCCAGCAGCAGGCCGGGGAAAACCGGGGAGCTGTTTTTT; CDR3 protein: CASSRPGKTGELFF
V gene: TRBV5-1; J gene: TRBJ1-6; D gene: TRBD1; clone size: once; CDR3 DNA: TGCGCCAGCAGCCAGGACAGGATCCTAGGCAATTCACCCCTCCACTTT; CDR3 protein: CASSQDRILGNSPLHF
V gene: TRBV27; J gene: TRBJ2-5; D gene: TRBD1; clone size: NA; CDR3 DNA: TGTGCCAGCAGCCCTAGGACAGGGGTCGGGTTGCTGGAGACCCAGTACTTC; CDR3 protein: CASSPRTGVGLLETQYF
V gene: TRBV27; J gene: TRBJ2-3; D gene: NA; clone size: NA; CDR3 DNA: TGTGCCAGCAGTTTCTCCGGGTATACGCAGTATTTT; CDR3 protein: CASSFSGYTQYF
V gene: TRBV6-5; J gene: TRBJ2-1; D gene: NA; clone size: NA; CDR3 DNA: TGTGCCAGCAGGCGGACTGGGAATGAGCAGTTCTTC; CDR3 protein: CASRRTGNEQFF
V gene: TRBV19; J gene: TRBJ1-2; D gene: TRBD1; clone size: NA; CDR3 DNA: TGTGCCAGTAGTATTCGGACAGGGGGGATCTCTAACTATGGCTACACCTTC; CDR3 protein: CASSIRTGGISNYGYTF
V gene: TRBV4-3; J gene: TRBJ1-1; D gene: NA; clone size: NA; CDR3 DNA: TGCGCCAGCAGCCCCCGGGGGCCGAACACTGAAGCTTTCTTT; CDR3 protein: CASSPRGPNTEAFF
V gene: TRBV5-1; J gene: TRBJ1-6; D gene: NA; clone size: NA; CDR3 DNA: TGCGCCAGCAGCTTGGAGGCCTATAATTCACCCCTCCACTTT; CDR3 protein: CASSLEAYNSPLHF
V gene: TRBV19; J gene: TRBJ1-1; D gene: TRBD1; clone size: few; CDR3 DNA: TGTGCCAGTACCCCAAAGGGGACAGGGAGCTCTGAAGCTTTCTTT; CDR3 protein: CASTPKGTGSSEAFF
V gene: TRBV4-3; J gene: TRBJ2-5; D gene: TRBD2; clone size: NA; CDR3 DNA: TGCGCCAGCAGCCAAGGCGTGCTAGCGGGGGGCCCTGAGACCCAGTACTTC; CDR3 protein: CASSQGVLAGGPETQYF
V gene: TRBV5-1; J gene: TRBJ2-1; D gene: NA; clone size: NA; CDR3 DNA: TGCGCCAGCAGCCTCAGGACGGCTGACAATGAGCAGTTCTTC; CDR3 protein: CASSLRTADNEQFF